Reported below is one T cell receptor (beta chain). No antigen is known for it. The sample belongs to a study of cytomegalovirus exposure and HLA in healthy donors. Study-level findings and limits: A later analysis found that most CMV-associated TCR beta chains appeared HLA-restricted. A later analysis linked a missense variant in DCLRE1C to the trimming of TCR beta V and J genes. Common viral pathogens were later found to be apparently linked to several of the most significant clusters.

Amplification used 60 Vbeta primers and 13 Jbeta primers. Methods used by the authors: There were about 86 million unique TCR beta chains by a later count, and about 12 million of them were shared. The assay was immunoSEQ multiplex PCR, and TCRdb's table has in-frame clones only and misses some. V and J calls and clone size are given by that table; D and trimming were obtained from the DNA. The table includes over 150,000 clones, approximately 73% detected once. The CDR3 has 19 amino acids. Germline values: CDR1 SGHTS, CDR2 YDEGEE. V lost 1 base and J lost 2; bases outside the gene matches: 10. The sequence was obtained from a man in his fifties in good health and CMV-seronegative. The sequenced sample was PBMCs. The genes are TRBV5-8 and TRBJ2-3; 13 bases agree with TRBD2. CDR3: CASSLTSGGAETLTDTQYF. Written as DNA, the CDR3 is TGTGCCAGCAGCTTGACTAGCGGGGGGGCCGAAACTCTCACAGATACGCAGTATTTT.